This TCR beta chain stems from a study of regulatory T cells in long-lasting Graves disease. In this sample, this clonotype turned up many times. The antigen remains undetermined. This sample's time point: newly diagnosed GD, antithyroid drugs for less than 3 months. PBMCs provided the RNA from which the TCR library was made. Study-wide points: When disease was persistent, TRBV28, TRBJ1-2 and TRBJ2-5 were the favored segments.

CDR1 MNHEY and CDR2 SMNVEV come from the germline V gene (reference sequence). The CDR3 has 13 residues. The germline V and J ends were trimmed by 2 bases and 6 bases, with 10 bases remaining between them. Library construction for TCR beta used iRepertoire HTBI primers and Arm-PCR of CDR3 regions. TCRdb used MiXCR to reprocess the multiplex PCR reads, holding one entry per CDR3 protein. The data hold about 200,000 distinct CDR3 sequences, with around 19% observed a single time. The sample was also linked to a second study, of T cells in Graves' hyperthyroidism and ophthalmopathy.

This receptor was taken from a woman in her 30s with Graves disease. The material was peripheral blood mononuclear cells (PBMCs), obtained at new diagnosis, from a patient treated with antithyroid drugs. The J gene is TRBJ1-1, the V gene TRBV27; D not certain. CDR3 DNA: TGTGCCAGCAGTTTAGGAAGATCCTCTGAAGCTTTCTTT. Encoded protein: CASSLGRSSEAFF.